This T cell receptor (beta chain) was observed in a study of PD-1 blockade in mismatch repair-deficient tumors. Study in general: Patients had over ten mismatch repair-deficient cancer types and were previously treated and progressing.

PCR or immunohistochemistry showed mismatch repair deficiency in every enrolled patient. TCRs were sequenced from a few patients responding to pembrolizumab. Concerning this clone itself: The antigen is undetermined.

The germline gives CDR1 SGHNT, CDR2 YYREEE (reference sequence). The junction had 6 bases not matched to a gene; V was cut back by 4 bases and J by 8 bases. The CDR3 loop spans 15 amino acids. Only in-frame clones appear in the TCRdb table, and some are missing; sequencing was by immunoSEQ multiplex PCR. The sample carries around 38,000 clones, more than 75% recorded once. Study-level points and caveats: Rapid post-treatment expansion, then contraction, generally preceding radiologic response, marked tumor-resident clones.

The rearrangement uses TRBV5-4 and TRBJ2-1; TRBD2 aligns across 13 bases. The input for sequencing was peripheral blood, taken 4 weeks after starting pembrolizumab. The source of this sequence is an adult with mismatch repair-deficient cancer. The CDR3 protein is CASSTSGRASDEQFF. For the CDR3, the DNA is TGTGCCAGCAGCACTAGCGGGAGGGCATCTGATGAGCAGTTCTTC.